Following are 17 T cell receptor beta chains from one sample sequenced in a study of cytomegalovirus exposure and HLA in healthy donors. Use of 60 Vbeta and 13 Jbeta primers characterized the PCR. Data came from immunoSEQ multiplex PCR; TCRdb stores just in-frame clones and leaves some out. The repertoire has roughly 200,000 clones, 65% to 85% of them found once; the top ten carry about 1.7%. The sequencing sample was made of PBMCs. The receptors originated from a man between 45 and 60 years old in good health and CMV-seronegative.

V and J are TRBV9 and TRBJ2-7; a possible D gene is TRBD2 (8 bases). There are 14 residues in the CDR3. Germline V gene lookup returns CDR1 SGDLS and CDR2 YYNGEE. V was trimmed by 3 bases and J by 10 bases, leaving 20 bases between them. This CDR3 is CASSERSREGAQYF. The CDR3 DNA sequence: TGTGCCAGCAGCGAGAGATCACGGGAGGGGGCCCAGTACTTC. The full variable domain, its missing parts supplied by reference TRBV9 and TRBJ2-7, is DSGVTQTPKHLITATGQRVTLRCSPRSGDLSVYWYQQSLDQGLQFLIQYYNGEERAKGNILERFSAQQFPDLHSELNLSSLELGDSALYFCASSERSREGAQYFGPGTRLTVT.

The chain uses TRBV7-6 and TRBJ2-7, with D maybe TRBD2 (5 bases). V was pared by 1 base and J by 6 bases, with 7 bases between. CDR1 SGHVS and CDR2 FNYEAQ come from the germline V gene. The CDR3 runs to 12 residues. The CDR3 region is CASSLDGGEQYF. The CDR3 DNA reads TGTGCCAGCAGCTTAGATGGAGGCGAGCAGTACTTC.

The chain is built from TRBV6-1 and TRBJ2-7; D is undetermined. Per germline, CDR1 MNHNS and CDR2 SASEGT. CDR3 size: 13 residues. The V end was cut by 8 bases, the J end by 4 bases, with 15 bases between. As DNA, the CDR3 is TGTGCCAGCTTGATATTAAGCCCTTACGAGCAGTACTTC. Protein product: CASLILSPYEQYF.

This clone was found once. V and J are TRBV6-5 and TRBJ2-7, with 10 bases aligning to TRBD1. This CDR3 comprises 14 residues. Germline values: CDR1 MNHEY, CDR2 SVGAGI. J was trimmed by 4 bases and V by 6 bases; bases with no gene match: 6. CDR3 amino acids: CASRLGQGSYEQYF. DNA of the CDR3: TGTGCCAGCAGACTGGGACAGGGGAGTTACGAGCAGTACTTC.

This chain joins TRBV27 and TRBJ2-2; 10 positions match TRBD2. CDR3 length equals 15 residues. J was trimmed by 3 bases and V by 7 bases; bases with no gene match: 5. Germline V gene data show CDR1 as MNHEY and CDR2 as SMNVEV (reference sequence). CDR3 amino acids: CASTPSGRDTGELFF. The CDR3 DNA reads TGTGCCAGCACCCCAAGCGGGAGGGACACCGGGGAGCTGTTTTTT.

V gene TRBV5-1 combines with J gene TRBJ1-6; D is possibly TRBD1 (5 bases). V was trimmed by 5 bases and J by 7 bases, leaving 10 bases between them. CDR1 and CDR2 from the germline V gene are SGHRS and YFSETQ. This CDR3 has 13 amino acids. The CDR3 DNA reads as TGCGCCAGCAGTTTTGACAGAAATTCACCCCTCCACTTT. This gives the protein CASSFDRNSPLHF.

DNA of the CDR3: TGTGCCAGCAGGACAGGGGGCGTGAAGACCCAGTACTTC. Translation: CASRTGGVKTQYF. The V call is TRBV6-1, the J call TRBJ2-5; 10 nucleotides match TRBD1. This CDR3 has 13 residues. With 6 bases clipped from V and 6 bases from J, the junction kept 4 bases outside the gene matches. CDR1 MNHNS and CDR2 SASEGT come from the germline V gene.

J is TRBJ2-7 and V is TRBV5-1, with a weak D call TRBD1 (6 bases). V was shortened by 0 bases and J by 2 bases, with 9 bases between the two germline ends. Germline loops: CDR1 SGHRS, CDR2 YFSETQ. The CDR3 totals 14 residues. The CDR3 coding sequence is TGCGCCAGCAGCTTGGAGACAGGAGCCTACGAGCAGTACTTC. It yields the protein CASSLETGAYEQYF.

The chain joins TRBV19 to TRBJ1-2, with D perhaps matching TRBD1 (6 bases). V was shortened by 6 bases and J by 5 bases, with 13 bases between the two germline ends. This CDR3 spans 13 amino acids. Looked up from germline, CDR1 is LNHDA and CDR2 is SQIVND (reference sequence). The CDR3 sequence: CASSKGVVYGYTF. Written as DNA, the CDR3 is TGTGCCAGTAGCAAGGGGGTGGTTTATGGCTACACCTTC.

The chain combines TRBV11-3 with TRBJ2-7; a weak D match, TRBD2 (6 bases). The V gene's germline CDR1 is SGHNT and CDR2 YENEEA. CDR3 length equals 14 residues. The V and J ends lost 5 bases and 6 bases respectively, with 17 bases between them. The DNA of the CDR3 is TGTGCCAGCAGCCAATACTGGGACTCGGCCGAGCAGTACTTC. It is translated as CASSQYWDSAEQYF.

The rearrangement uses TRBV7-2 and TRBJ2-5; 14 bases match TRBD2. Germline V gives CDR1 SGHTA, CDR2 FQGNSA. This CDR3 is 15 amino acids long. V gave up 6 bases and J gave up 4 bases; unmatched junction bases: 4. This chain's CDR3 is CASSTGLAGGETQYF. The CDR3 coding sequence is TGTGCCAGCAGTACCGGACTAGCGGGAGGAGAGACCCAGTACTTC.

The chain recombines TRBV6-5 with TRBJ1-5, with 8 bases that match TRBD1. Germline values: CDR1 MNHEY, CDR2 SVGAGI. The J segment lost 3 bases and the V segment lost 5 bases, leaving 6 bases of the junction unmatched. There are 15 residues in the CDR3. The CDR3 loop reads CASSRTGPYNQPQHF. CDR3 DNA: TGTGCCAGCAGTAGGACAGGGCCCTACAATCAGCCCCAGCATTTT.

The CDR3 sequence: CASSPGETLYEQYF. In DNA form, the CDR3 reads TGCGCCAGCAGCCCCGGGGAGACCCTATACGAGCAGTACTTC. This chain joins TRBV5-1 and TRBJ2-7, with a possible D match to TRBD2 (5 bases). Germline V CDR1 and CDR2: SGHRS, YFSETQ. The CDR3 is made up of 14 amino acids. Trimming cost V 4 bases and J 4 bases, with 15 bases left between them. Using reference TRBV5-1 and TRBJ2-7 for the parts outside the CDR3, the full variable domain is KAGVTQTPRYLIKTRGQQVTLSCSPISGHRSVSWYQQTPGQGLQFLFEYFSETQRNKGNFPGRFSGRQFSNSRSEMNVSTLELGDSALYLCASSPGETLYEQYFGPGTRLTVT.

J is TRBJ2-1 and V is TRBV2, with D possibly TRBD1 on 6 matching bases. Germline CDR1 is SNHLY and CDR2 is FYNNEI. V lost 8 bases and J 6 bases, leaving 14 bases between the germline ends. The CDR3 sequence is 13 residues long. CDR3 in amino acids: CASGRDNGNEQFF. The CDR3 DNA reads TGTGCCAGCGGCAGGGACAACGGCAATGAGCAGTTCTTC.

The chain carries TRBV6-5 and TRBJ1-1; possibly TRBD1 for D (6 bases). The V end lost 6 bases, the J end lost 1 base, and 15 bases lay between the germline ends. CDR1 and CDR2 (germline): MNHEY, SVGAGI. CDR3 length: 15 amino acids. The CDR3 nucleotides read TGTGCCAGCAGGATCTCAGGGGCCCCGAACACTGAAGCTTTCTTT. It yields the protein CASRISGAPNTEAFF.

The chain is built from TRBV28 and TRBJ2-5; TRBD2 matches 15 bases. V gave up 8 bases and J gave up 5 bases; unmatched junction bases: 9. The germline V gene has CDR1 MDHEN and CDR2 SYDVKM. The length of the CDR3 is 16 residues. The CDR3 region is CASQAGLAGGSETQYF. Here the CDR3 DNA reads TGTGCCAGCCAGGCCGGACTAGCGGGAGGGTCTGAGACCCAGTACTTC.

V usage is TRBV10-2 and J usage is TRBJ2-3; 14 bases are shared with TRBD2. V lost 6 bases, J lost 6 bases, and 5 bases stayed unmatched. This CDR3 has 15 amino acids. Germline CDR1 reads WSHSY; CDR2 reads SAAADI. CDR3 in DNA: TGCGCCAGCAGCCCGACTAGCGGGAGGGTTGATACGCAGTATTTT. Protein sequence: CASSPTSGRVDTQYF.